The rows below give T cell receptor beta chains drawn from one sample of a study of blood T cell repertoires in COVID-19. Generated by immunoSEQ multiplex PCR, the TCRdb table keeps only in-frame clones and is missing some. The sample records around 90,000 clones, about nine tenths being singletons. The specimen sequenced was peripheral blood. The receptors stem from a male donor with acute or convalescent COVID-19. Both conserved end residues are part of each CDR3. The D gene is left open where the match is weak. Some rows mark clone size as missing; the rest say once, few, many or name a class of expanded clone.

d_gene: TRBD1; j_gene: TRBJ1-4; abundance: .; v_gene: TRBV6-1; CDR3aa: CASSEYGTGITNEKLFF; CDR3nt: TGTGCCAGCAGTGAATACGGGACAGGGATCACTAATGAAAAACTGTTTTTT
d_gene: .; j_gene: TRBJ1-3; abundance: .; v_gene: TRBV7-9; CDR3aa: CASSLEGGYGNTIYF; CDR3nt: TGTGCCAGCAGCTTAGAAGGGGGTTATGGAAACACCATATATTTT
d_gene: TRBD1; j_gene: TRBJ1-1; abundance: few; v_gene: TRBV6-2/TRBV6-3; CDR3aa: CASSYGQGTTEAFF; CDR3nt: TGTGCCAGCAGTTACGGACAGGGAACAACTGAAGCTTTCTTT
d_gene: .; j_gene: TRBJ1-5; abundance: .; v_gene: TRBV10-3; CDR3aa: CAISESFSGGSNQPQHF; CDR3nt: TGTGCCATCAGTGAGTCCTTCAGTGGGGGGAGCAATCAGCCCCAGCATTTT
d_gene: TRBD1; j_gene: TRBJ1-6; abundance: .; v_gene: TRBV6-5; CDR3aa: CASSRDRVSPLHF; CDR3nt: TGTGCCAGCAGTCGGGACAGGGTCTCACCCCTCCACTTT
d_gene: TRBD2; j_gene: TRBJ2-1; abundance: .; v_gene: TRBV6-5; CDR3aa: CASSRGSGGINEQFF; CDR3nt: TGTGCCAGCAGTCGGGGGAGCGGGGGGATAAATGAGCAGTTCTTC
d_gene: .; j_gene: TRBJ1-3; abundance: .; v_gene: TRBV30; CDR3aa: CAWTPGSRNTIYF; CDR3nt: TGTGCCTGGACTCCAGGGTCGCGAAACACCATATATTTT
d_gene: TRBD1; j_gene: TRBJ1-5; abundance: few; v_gene: TRBV18; CDR3aa: CASSPGQVNQPQHF; CDR3nt: TGTGCCAGCTCCCCGGGACAGGTCAATCAGCCCCAGCATTTT
d_gene: TRBD1; j_gene: TRBJ2-7; abundance: .; v_gene: TRBV7-9; CDR3aa: CASSLYGVGTGAYEQYF; CDR3nt: TGTGCCAGCAGCTTATATGGGGTAGGGACAGGAGCCTACGAGCAGTACTTC
d_gene: TRBD1; j_gene: TRBJ1-2; abundance: .; v_gene: TRBV5-6; CDR3aa: CASSLVQGYGYTF; CDR3nt: TGTGCCAGCAGCTTGGTACAGGGGTATGGCTACACCTTC
d_gene: .; j_gene: TRBJ2-1; abundance: .; v_gene: TRBV12-3/TRBV12-4; CDR3aa: CASSFPGNNEQFF; CDR3nt: TGTGCCAGCAGTTTTCCAGGCAACAATGAGCAGTTCTTC
d_gene: TRBD1; j_gene: TRBJ2-5; abundance: few; v_gene: TRBV7-9; CDR3aa: CASSKGQGAVETQYF; CDR3nt: TGTGCCAGCAGCAAAGGACAGGGGGCAGTTGAGACCCAGTACTTC
d_gene: TRBD1; j_gene: TRBJ1-1; abundance: .; v_gene: TRBV28; CDR3aa: CASSTTGVTEAFF; CDR3nt: TGTGCCAGCAGTACGACAGGGGTTACTGAAGCTTTCTTT
d_gene: TRBD1; j_gene: TRBJ2-3; abundance: .; v_gene: TRBV10-3; CDR3aa: CAISDPGQGVDTQYF; CDR3nt: TGTGCCATCAGTGACCCGGGACAGGGGGTAGATACGCAGTATTTT
d_gene: TRBD2; j_gene: TRBJ2-1; abundance: .; v_gene: TRBV7-2; CDR3aa: CASKGGGNSYNEQFF; CDR3nt: TGTGCCAGCAAGGGCGGGGGGAACTCCTACAATGAGCAGTTCTTC
d_gene: .; j_gene: TRBJ1-6; abundance: .; v_gene: TRBV19; CDR3aa: CASSEPDYNSPLHF; CDR3nt: TGTGCCAGTAGCGAGCCCGACTATAATTCACCCCTCCACTTT
d_gene: .; j_gene: TRBJ2-5; abundance: .; v_gene: TRBV18; CDR3aa: CASSPLEETQYF; CDR3nt: TGTGCCAGCTCGCCATTGGAGGAGACCCAGTACTTC
d_gene: .; j_gene: TRBJ1-1; abundance: .; v_gene: TRBV2; CDR3aa: CASGDRNTEAFF; CDR3nt: TGTGCCAGCGGAGATAGGAACACTGAAGCTTTCTTT
d_gene: TRBD1; j_gene: TRBJ2-1; abundance: .; v_gene: TRBV9; CDR3aa: CASSVGPGTGRSSYNEQFF; CDR3nt: TGTGCCAGCAGCGTAGGCCCCGGGACAGGGCGAAGCTCCTACAATGAGCAGTTCTTC
d_gene: .; j_gene: TRBJ1-3; abundance: .; v_gene: TRBV5-1; CDR3aa: CASSSNRDGGNTIYF; CDR3nt: TGCGCCAGCAGCTCGAACAGGGACGGGGGAAACACCATATATTTT
d_gene: .; j_gene: TRBJ1-1; abundance: .; v_gene: TRBV6-5; CDR3aa: CASKTYTNTEAFF; CDR3nt: TGTGCCAGCAAAACGTACACGAACACTGAAGCTTTCTTT
d_gene: .; j_gene: TRBJ2-3; abundance: .; v_gene: TRBV5-4; CDR3aa: CASSSLSAGKDTQYF; CDR3nt: TGTGCCAGCAGCTCCCTTAGTGCGGGTAAAGATACGCAGTATTTT
d_gene: .; j_gene: TRBJ2-2; abundance: .; v_gene: TRBV11-2; CDR3aa: CASSSRGANTGELFF; CDR3nt: TGTGCCAGCAGCTCCAGGGGTGCAAACACCGGGGAGCTGTTTTTT
d_gene: TRBD1; j_gene: TRBJ1-1; abundance: once; v_gene: TRBV10-3; CDR3aa: CAIRTGVGTEAFF; CDR3nt: TGTGCCATCAGGACAGGGGTTGGCACTGAAGCTTTCTTT
d_gene: .; j_gene: TRBJ1-5; abundance: .; v_gene: TRBV4-2; CDR3aa: CASSQDGQGHQPQHF; CDR3nt: TGTGCCAGCAGCCAAGACGGGCAGGGACACCAGCCCCAGCATTTT
d_gene: TRBD2; j_gene: TRBJ2-2; abundance: .; v_gene: TRBV2; CDR3aa: CASKGGSGGITGELFF; CDR3nt: TGTGCCAGCAAAGGAGGTAGCGGGGGGATTACCGGGGAGCTGTTTTTT
d_gene: TRBD1; j_gene: TRBJ1-2; abundance: many; v_gene: TRBV6-2/TRBV6-3; CDR3aa: CASSYGDRWDGYTF; CDR3nt: TGTGCCAGCAGTTACGGGGACAGGTGGGATGGCTACACCTTC